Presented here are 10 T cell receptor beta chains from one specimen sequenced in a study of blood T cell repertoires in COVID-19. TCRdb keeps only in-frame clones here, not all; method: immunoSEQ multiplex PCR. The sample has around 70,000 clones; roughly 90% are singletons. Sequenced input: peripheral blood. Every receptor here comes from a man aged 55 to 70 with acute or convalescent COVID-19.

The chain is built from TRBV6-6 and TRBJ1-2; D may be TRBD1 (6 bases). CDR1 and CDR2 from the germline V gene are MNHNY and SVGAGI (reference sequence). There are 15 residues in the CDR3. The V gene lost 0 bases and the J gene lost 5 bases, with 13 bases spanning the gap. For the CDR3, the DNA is TGTGCCAGCAGTTACTCGGCAGGGGCCGTGTATGGCTACACCTTC. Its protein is CASSYSAGAVYGYTF.

CDR3 sequence reads: CASRPLTGSNYGYTF. In nucleotides, the CDR3 is TGTGCCAGCAGGCCTCTGACAGGGAGTAACTATGGCTACACCTTC. The J gene is TRBJ1-2, the V gene TRBV27; 7 bases are a match to TRBD1. V lost 6 bases, J lost 1 base, and 8 bases stayed unmatched. CDR1 and CDR2 (germline): MNHEY, SMNVEV (reference sequence). This CDR3 spans 15 amino acids.

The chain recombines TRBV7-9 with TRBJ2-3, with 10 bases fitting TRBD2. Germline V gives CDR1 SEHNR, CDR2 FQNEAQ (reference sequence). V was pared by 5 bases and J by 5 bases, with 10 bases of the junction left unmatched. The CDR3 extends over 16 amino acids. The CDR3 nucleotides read TGTGCCAGCAGCCCTCCGGGACTAGCGATTGGAGATACGCAGTATTTT. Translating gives CASSPPGLAIGDTQYF.

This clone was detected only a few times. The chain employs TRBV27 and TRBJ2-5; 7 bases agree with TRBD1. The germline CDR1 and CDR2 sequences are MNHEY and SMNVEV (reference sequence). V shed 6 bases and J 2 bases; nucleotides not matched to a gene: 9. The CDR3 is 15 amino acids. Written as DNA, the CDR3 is TGTGCCAGCAGCACAAACAGGGGATTACAAGAGACCCAGTACTTC. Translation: CASSTNRGLQETQYF.

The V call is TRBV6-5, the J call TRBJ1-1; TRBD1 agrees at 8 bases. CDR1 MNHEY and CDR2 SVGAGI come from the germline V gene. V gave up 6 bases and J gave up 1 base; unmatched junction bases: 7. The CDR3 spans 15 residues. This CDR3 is CASSGQGLGNTEAFF. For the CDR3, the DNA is TGTGCCAGCAGCGGACAGGGATTGGGGAACACTGAAGCTTTCTTT.

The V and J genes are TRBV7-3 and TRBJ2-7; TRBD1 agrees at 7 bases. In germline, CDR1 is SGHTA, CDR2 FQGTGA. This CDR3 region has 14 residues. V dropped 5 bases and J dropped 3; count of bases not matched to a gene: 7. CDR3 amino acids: CASSETGTDYEQYF. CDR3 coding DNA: TGTGCCAGCAGCGAAACCGGGACAGACTACGAGCAGTACTTC.

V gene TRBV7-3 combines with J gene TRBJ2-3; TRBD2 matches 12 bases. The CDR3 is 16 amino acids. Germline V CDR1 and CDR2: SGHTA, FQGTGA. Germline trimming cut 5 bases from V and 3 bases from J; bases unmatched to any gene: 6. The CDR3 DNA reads TGTGCCAGCAGCCCCCGTGGACTAGCGGGAACAGATACGCAGTATTTT. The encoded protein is CASSPRGLAGTDTQYF.

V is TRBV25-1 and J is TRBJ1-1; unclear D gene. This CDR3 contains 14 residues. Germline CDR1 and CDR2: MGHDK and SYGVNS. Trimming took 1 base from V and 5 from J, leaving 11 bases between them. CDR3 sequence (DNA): TGTGCCAGCAGTGAATCATGGAGAGGGACTGAAGCTTTCTTT. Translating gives CASSESWRGTEAFF.

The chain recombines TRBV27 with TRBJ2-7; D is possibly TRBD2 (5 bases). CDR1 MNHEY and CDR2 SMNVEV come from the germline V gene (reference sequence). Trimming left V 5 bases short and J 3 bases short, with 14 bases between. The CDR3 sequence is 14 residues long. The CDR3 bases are TGTGCCAGCAGTACGAGAGGGCTGCTCTACGAGCAGTACTTC. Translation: CASSTRGLLYEQYF.

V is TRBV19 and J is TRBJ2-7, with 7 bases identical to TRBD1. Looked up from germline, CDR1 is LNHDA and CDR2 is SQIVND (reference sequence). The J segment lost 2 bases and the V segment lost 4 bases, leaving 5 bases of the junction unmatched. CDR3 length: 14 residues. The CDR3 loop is CASSTSGTAYEQYF. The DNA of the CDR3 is TGTGCCAGTAGTACTTCCGGGACAGCCTACGAGCAGTACTTC.